Each of the 11 T cell receptor beta chains below was sequenced from the same sample in a study of pediatric ulcerative colitis. Profiling relied on immunoSEQ multiplex PCR, and the TCRdb table lists in-frame clones only, not all of them. The data show 45,000 to 75,000 clones, over 70% seen once. Sequenced input: blood. These receptors were taken from a boy younger than 18 who was a control in a study of pediatric ulcerative colitis.

This chain uses TRBV5-6 with TRBJ2-5; D may be TRBD1 (5 bases). The CDR3 runs to 14 residues. Germline loops: CDR1 SGHDT, CDR2 YYEEEE. Trimming pared 4 bases from V and 9 bases from J, leaving 19 bases between. The CDR3 DNA reads TGTGCCAGCAGCCGGGTTGCTGCCCGCAGGGCCCAGTACTTC. Translation: CASSRVAARRAQYF. The full variable domain, with the rest looked up from reference TRBV5-6 and TRBJ2-5, is DAGVTQSPTHLIKTRGQQVTLRCSPKSGHDTVSWYQQALGQGPQFIFQYYEEEERQRGNFPDRFSGHQFPNYSSELNVNALLLGDSALYLCASSRVAARRAQYFGPGTRLLVL.

This clone turned up a few times. The chain joins TRBV7-2 to TRBJ1-2; no reliable D call. CDR1 SGHTA and CDR2 FQGNSA come from the germline V gene. Trimming stripped 4 bases from V and 5 bases from J, with 14 bases between. The CDR3 loop spans 14 amino acids. The CDR3 reads CASSSTVGGYGYTF. CDR3 DNA: TGTGCCAGCAGCTCTACCGTCGGAGGGTATGGCTACACCTTC.

The chain is built from TRBV6-1 and TRBJ1-5; 7 bases are a match to TRBD1. There are 14 residues in the CDR3. V shed 8 bases and J 4 bases; nucleotides not matched to a gene: 8. Germline CDR1 is MNHNS and CDR2 is SASEGT. The CDR3 DNA reads TGTGCCAGCGGCACAGGGGTTTGGAATCAGCCCCAGCATTTT. This codes for CASGTGVWNQPQHF.

This clone has just a few counts. V usage is TRBV5-4 and J usage is TRBJ2-5; tentatively, D is TRBD1 (5 bases). Germline values: CDR1 SGHNT, CDR2 YYREEE (reference sequence). There are 14 residues in the CDR3. Trimming pared 0 bases from V and 0 bases from J, leaving 6 bases between. Here the CDR3 DNA reads TGTGCCAGCAGCTTGGAACAGGACCAAGAGACCCAGTACTTC. It yields the protein CASSLEQDQETQYF.

V gene TRBV28 combines with J gene TRBJ2-2, with a weak D call TRBD2 (6 bases). This CDR3 spans 13 amino acids. Germline CDR1 and CDR2: MDHEN and SYDVKM. The V end was cut by 8 bases, the J end by 1 base, with 8 bases between. The CDR3 region has the DNA TGTGCCAGCGGGACTGGGAACACCGGGGAGCTGTTTTTT. This gives the protein CASGTGNTGELFF.

Written as DNA, the CDR3 is TGTGCCATCAGTTCGTGGGGGGGATCACACTACAATGAGCAGTTCTTC. Translating gives CAISSWGGSHYNEQFF. The chain combines TRBV10-3 with TRBJ2-1; 7 bases align to TRBD2. The CDR3 is 16 amino acids. Trimming cost V 5 bases and J 3 bases; bases outside gene matches: 10. Germline V gene sequence: CDR1 ENHRY, CDR2 SYGVKD.

This rearrangement joins TRBV12-5 to TRBJ1-1, with D possibly TRBD1 on 6 matching bases. Germline assignment: CDR1 LGHNT and CDR2 FRNRAP. Trimming took off 5 bases at V and 4 bases at J, with 8 bases between the two ends. The CDR3 runs to 12 residues. CDR3 sequence (DNA): TGTGCTAGTGGTCCGACAGGCACTGAAGCTTTCTTT. As protein: CASGPTGTEAFF.

The rearrangement uses TRBV20-1 and TRBJ1-2, with D possibly being TRBD1 (5 bases). The CDR3 is 11 residues long. V was shortened by 5 bases and J by 11 bases, with 15 bases between the two germline ends. Germline V lookup: CDR1 DFQATT, CDR2 SNEGSKA (reference sequence). Here the CDR3 reads CSAVRGDYYTF. CDR3 bases: TGCAGTGCTGTGCGGGGGGACTATTACACCTTC.

The chain has TRBV28 and TRBJ2-7; 13 bases agree with TRBD2. The J segment lost 4 bases and the V segment lost 6 bases, leaving 9 bases of the junction unmatched. This CDR3 has 16 residues. Germline V gives CDR1 MDHEN, CDR2 SYDVKM. CDR3 amino acids: CASSRGLAGRWYEQYF. The CDR3 DNA sequence: TGTGCCAGCAGCAGGGGACTAGCGGGGCGGTGGTACGAGCAGTACTTC.

This chain connects TRBV30 to TRBJ2-3, with D uncertain. V lost 1 base and J 8 bases, leaving 7 bases between the germline ends. The CDR3 is 11 residues long. Germline V gene sequence: CDR1 GTSNPN, CDR2 SVGIG (reference sequence). The CDR3 spells CAWSGSLTQYF. For the CDR3, the DNA is TGTGCCTGGAGTGGGTCCCTTACGCAGTATTTT. The full variable domain, in which reference TRBV30 and TRBJ2-3 provide the parts outside the CDR3, is SQTIHQWPATLVQPVGSPLSLECTVEGTSNPNLYWYRQAAGRGLQLLFYSVGIGQISSEVPQNLSASRPQDRQFILSSKKLLLSDSGFYLCAWSGSLTQYFGPGTRLTVL.

CDR3 residues: CASSFSESSYEQYF. The CDR3 DNA is TGTGCCAGCAGTTTTTCAGAAAGCTCCTACGAGCAGTACTTC. The V call is TRBV28, the J call TRBJ2-7, with D hard to call. Looked up from germline, CDR1 is MDHEN and CDR2 is SYDVKM. The germline V and J ends were trimmed by 3 bases and 0 bases, with 9 bases remaining between them. The CDR3 has 14 amino acids.